This T cell receptor (beta chain) was profiled in a study of regulatory T cells in long-lasting Graves disease. General study points: It was in persistent disease that TRBV28, TRBJ1-2 and TRBJ2-5 were favored. TCR diversity was lower in persistent Graves' patients than in newly diagnosed ones. New patients shared around 920 public clonotypes, fewer than the approximately 2,500 shared by persistent patients.

V lost 3 bases, J lost 2 bases, and 6 bases lay in between. There are 13 residues in the CDR3. Ten or more counts support this clonotype. Its antigen is not identified. Time point meaning: newly diagnosed GD, antithyroid drugs for less than 3 months. With RNA extracted from PBMCs as input, the TCR library was made. Patients of an endocrinology department in Xi'an, China, were included. Combining iRepertoire HTBI primers with Arm-PCR of CDR3 regions, the authors built TCR beta libraries. TCRdb recomputed calls from the multiplex PCR reads with MiXCR, one row per CDR3 protein. The profile covers about 420,000 distinct CDR3 sequences, with less than 20% appearing a single time and 23% taken by the ten largest. The same data also went into a second study, on T cells in Graves' hyperthyroidism and ophthalmopathy.

This clonotype was obtained from a woman under 30 with Graves disease. This specimen was peripheral blood mononuclear cells (PBMCs), taken at new diagnosis, from a patient treated with antithyroid drugs. The rearrangement uses TRBV12-3 or TRBV12-4 and TRBJ2-3; D perhaps matches TRBD1 (5 bases). CDR3 sequence: CASSLDTTDTQYF. The CDR3 coding sequence is TGTGCCAGCAGTTTGGACACCACAGATACGCAGTATTTT.